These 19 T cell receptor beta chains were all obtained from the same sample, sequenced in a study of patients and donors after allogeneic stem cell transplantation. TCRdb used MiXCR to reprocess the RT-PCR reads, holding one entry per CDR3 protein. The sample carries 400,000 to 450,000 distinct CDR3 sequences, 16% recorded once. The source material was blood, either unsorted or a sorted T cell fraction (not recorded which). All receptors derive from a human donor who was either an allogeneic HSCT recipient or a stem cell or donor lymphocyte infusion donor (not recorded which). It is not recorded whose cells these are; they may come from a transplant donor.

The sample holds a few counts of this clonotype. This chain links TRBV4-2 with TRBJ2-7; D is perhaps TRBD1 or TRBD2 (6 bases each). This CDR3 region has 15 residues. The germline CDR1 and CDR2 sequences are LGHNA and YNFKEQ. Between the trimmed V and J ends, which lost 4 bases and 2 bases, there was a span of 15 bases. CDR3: CASSRQGGSTYEQYF. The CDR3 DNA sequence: TGTGCCAGCAGCCGCCAAGGGGGGAGCACCTACGAGCAGTACTTC.

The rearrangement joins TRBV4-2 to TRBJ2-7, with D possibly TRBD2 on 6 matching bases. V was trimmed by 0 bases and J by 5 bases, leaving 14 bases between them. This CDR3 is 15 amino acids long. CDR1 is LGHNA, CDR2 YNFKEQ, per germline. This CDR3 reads CASSQDEGGFNEQYF. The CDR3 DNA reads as TGTGCCAGCAGCCAAGACGAGGGAGGCTTTAACGAGCAGTACTTC.

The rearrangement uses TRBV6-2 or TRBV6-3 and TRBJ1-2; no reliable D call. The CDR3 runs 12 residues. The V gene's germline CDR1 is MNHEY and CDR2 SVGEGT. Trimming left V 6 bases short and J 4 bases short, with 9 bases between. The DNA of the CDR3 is TGTGCCAGCAGATTGACCGGCTATGGCTACACCTTC. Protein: CASRLTGYGYTF.

The CDR3 protein is CASSFQINTIYF. The CDR3, as DNA: TGTGCCAGCAGCTTTCAGATAAACACCATATATTTT. The chain links TRBV11-2 to TRBJ1-3; no firm D call. The germline CDR1 and CDR2 sequences are SGHAT and FQNNGV. With 3 bases removed from V and 6 bases from J, the gap between germline ends came to 6 bases. The CDR3 loop spans 12 amino acids.

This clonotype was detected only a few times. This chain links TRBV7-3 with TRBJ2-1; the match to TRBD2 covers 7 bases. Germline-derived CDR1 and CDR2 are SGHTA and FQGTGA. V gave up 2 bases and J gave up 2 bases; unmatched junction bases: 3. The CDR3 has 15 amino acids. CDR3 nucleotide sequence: TGTGCCAGCAGCTTATACGGGACTACCTACAATGAGCAGTTCTTC. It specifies CASSLYGTTYNEQFF. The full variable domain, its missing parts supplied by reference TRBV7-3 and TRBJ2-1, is GAGVSQTPSNKVTEKGKYVELRCDPISGHTALYWYRQSLGQGPEFLIYFQGTGAADDSGLPNDRFFAVRPEGSVSTLKIQRTERGDSAVYLCASSLYGTTYNEQFFGPGTRLTVL.

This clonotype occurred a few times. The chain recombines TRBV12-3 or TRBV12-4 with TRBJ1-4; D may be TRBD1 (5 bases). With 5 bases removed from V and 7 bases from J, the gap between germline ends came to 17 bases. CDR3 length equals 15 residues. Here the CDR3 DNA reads TGTGCCAGCAGTCGCGCGGGGGGAATAAGTGAAAAACTGTTTTTT. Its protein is CASSRAGGISEKLFF.

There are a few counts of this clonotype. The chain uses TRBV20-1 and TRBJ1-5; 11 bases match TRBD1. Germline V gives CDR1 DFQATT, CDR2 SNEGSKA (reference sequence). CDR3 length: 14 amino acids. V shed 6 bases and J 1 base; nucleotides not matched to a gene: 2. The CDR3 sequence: CSAGDRGSNQPQHF. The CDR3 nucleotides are TGCAGTGCAGGGGACAGGGGGAGCAATCAGCCCCAGCATTTT.

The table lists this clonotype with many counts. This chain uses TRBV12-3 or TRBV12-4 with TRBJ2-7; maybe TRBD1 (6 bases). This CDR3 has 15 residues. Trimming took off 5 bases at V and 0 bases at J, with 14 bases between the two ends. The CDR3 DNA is TGTGCCAGCAGTCTCCAAGACAGGCGCTCCTACGAGCAGTACTTC. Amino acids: CASSLQDRRSYEQYF.

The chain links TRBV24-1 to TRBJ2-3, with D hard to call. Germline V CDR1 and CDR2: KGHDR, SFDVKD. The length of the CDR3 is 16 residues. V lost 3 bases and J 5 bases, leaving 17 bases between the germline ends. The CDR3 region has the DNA TGTGCCACCAGTGATCCGGTCCAGCGCCCCGGAGATACGCAGTATTTT. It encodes CATSDPVQRPGDTQYF.

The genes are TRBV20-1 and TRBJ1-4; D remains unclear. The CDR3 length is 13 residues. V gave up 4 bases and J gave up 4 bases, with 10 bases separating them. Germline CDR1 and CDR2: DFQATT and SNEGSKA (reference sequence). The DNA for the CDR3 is TGCAGTGCTATCCCCGACTATAATGAAAAACTGTTTTTT. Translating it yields CSAIPDYNEKLFF.

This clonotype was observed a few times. CDR3 amino acids: CASSQTAGGFYNEQFF. CDR3 bases: TGTGCCAGCTCGCAGACAGCGGGGGGTTTCTACAATGAGCAGTTCTTC. The V and J genes are TRBV18 and TRBJ2-1, with TRBD2 identical over 9 bases. The CDR3 consists of 16 residues. After removal of 6 bases from V and 3 bases from J, the junction contained 9 bases not matched to a gene. Germline V gives CDR1 KGHSH, CDR2 LQKENI.

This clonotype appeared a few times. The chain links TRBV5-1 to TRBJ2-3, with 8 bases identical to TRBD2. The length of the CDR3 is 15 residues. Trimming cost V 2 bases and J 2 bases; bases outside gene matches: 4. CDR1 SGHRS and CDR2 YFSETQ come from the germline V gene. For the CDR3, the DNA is TGCGCCAGCAGCTTAAGAGCGGGGGACACAGATACGCAGTATTTT. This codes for CASSLRAGDTDTQYF.

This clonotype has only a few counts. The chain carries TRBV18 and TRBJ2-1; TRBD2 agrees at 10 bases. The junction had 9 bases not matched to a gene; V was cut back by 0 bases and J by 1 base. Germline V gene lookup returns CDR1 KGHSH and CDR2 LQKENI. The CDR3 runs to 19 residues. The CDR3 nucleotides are TGTGCCAGCTCACCACCGGTGCCTAGCGGGGGCCAATCCTACAATGAGCAGTTCTTC. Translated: CASSPPVPSGGQSYNEQFF.

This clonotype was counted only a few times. The CDR3 reads CASSAGTRVHEQYF. CDR3 nucleotides: TGTGCCAGCAGTGCCGGGACAAGGGTCCACGAGCAGTACTTC. The chain carries TRBV6-2 or TRBV6-3 and TRBJ2-7; maybe TRBD1 (6 bases). Trimming shortened V by 5 bases and J by 5 bases, and 16 bases separated the two germline ends. This CDR3 spans 14 amino acids. Germline CDR1 MNHEY, CDR2 SVGEGT.

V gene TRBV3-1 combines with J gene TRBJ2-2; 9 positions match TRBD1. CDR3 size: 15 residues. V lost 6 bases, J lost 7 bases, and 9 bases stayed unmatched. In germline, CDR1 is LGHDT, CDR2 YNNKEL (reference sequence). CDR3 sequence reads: CASSWDRVTGGELFF. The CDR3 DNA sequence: TGTGCCAGCAGTTGGGACAGGGTAACAGGCGGGGAGCTGTTTTTT.

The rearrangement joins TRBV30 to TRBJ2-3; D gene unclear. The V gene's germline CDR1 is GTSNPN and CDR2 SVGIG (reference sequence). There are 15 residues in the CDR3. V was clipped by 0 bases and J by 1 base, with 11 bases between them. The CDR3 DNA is TGTGCCTGGAGTGTACCCGGTAGGGGCACAGATACGCAGTATTTT. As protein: CAWSVPGRGTDTQYF.

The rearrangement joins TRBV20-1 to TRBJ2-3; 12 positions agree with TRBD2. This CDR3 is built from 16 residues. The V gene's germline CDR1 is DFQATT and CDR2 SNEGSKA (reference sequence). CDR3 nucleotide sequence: TGCCGGGCCCCTAGCGGGGGGGCGCCCGGCACAGATACGCAGTATTTT. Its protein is CRAPSGGAPGTDTQYF.

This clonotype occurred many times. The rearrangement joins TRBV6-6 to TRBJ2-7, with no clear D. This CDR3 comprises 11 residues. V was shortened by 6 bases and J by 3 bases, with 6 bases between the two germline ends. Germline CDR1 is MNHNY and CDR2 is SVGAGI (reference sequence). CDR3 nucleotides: TGTGCCAGCAGCACCTTCTACGAGCAGTACTTC. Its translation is CASSTFYEQYF.

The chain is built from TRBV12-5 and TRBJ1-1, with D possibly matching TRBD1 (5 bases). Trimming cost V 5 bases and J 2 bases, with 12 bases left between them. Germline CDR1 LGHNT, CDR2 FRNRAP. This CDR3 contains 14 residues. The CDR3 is CASGPGFANTEAFF. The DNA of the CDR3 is TGTGCTAGTGGTCCAGGGTTCGCCAACACTGAAGCTTTCTTT. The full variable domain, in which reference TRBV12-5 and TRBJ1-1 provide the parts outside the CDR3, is DARVTQTPRHKVTEMGQEVTMRCQPILGHNTVFWYRQTMMQGLELLAYFRNRAPLDDSGMPKDRFSAEMPDATLATLKIQPSEPRDSAVYFCASGPGFANTEAFFGQGTRLTVV.